The sequence of this T cell receptor (beta chain) was determined in a study of prognosis after radiotherapy for stage I lung cancer. This clonotype showed up many times. Its antigen is not identified. Two-round multiplex PCR amplified TCR beta CDR3 from genomic DNA. TRBV and TRBJ genes each had their own specific primers in first-round PCR. It was universal primers that the second PCR round used. One entry per CDR3 protein, called by TCRdb with MiXCR from the multiplex PCR reads. In the table there are tens of thousands of distinct CDR3 sequences, less than 45% of which are singletons. General observations from the study: Following stereotactic body radiation therapy, unique TCR clone counts fell, with a median of 10,088 versus 6,861. After stereotactic body radiation therapy, patients with later distant metastases showed lower Shannon entropy.

Peripheral blood, about 6 milliliters per draw, was collected at each of two time points. Germline values: CDR1 GTSNPN, CDR2 SVGIG (reference sequence). V was trimmed by 8 bases and J by 7 bases, leaving 23 bases between them. This CDR3 has 15 amino acids. The chain is built from TRBV30 and TRBJ1-4; TRBD1 is a possible D gene (5 bases). This receptor was identified in a donor over 45 with non-small cell lung cancer. The specimen was PBMCs, collected before or after stereotactic body radiation therapy (not recorded which). The CDR3 sequence is CAGIRPGPGGEKLFF. The CDR3 nucleotides read TGTGCCGGGATCCGCCCGGGGCCTGGGGGTGAAAAACTGTTTTTT.